This section outlines one TCR beta chain sequence together with its context. Assay used: immunoSEQ multiplex PCR; TCRdb lists only in-frame clones, some missing. The data contain roughly 100,000 clones, 90% of them seen just once; the ten biggest clones take up more than 0.15%. The sample comes from a study of OX40 agonist ivuxolimab in advanced cancers. In the study overall: The dose of intravenous ivuxolimab that patients received every 2 weeks ranged from 0.01 to 10 mg/kg.

V dropped 4 bases and J dropped 0; count of bases not matched to a gene: 2. The CDR3 totals 15 residues. Germline V lookup: CDR1 SGHTA, CDR2 FQGTGA. The chain combines TRBV7-3 with TRBJ2-1; TRBD1 aligns across 8 bases. The sequencing used CD4+ or CD8+ T cells sorted from blood, collected in a trial of the OX40 agonist ivuxolimab. The clonotype originates from an adult with an advanced solid tumor such as melanoma, head and neck, liver or kidney cancer. CDR3 bases: TGTGCCAGCAGCTCAGACAGGGGCTCCTACAATGAGCAGTTCTTC. This encodes CASSSDRGSYNEQFF.